Listed below are T cell receptor beta chains from one sample, sequenced in a study of graft-versus-host responses after intestinal transplantation. Using immunoSEQ multiplex PCR, the repertoire was profiled, and TCRdb retains in-frame clones only, with some absent. This sample has more than 9,500 clones, with 80% found just once. The specimen was PBMCs, collected nearly 500 days after intestinal transplant. The receptors were gathered from a human patient who received an intestinal transplant, so some T cells may come from the graft donor. CDR3s include the opening cysteine and the closing phenylalanine or tryptophan. Each record gives: J gene, clone size, CDR3 length, V gene, D gene, CDR3 DNA, CDR3 protein. The D gene is left open where the match is weak. A row's size may be missing; if present it is once, few, many or a size class.

J gene: TRBJ2-7; clone size: large; CDR3 length: 11; V gene: TRBV11-2; D gene: .; CDR3 DNA: TGTGCCAGCAGCTTAGCTTACGAGCAGTACTTC; CDR3 protein: CASSLAYEQYF
J gene: TRBJ2-5; clone size: .; CDR3 length: 13; V gene: TRBV29-1; D gene: .; CDR3 DNA: TGCAGCGTTGTTAGTAGAGTTGATGGGACCCAGTACTTC; CDR3 protein: CSVVSRVDGTQYF
J gene: TRBJ1-6; clone size: .; CDR3 length: 12; V gene: TRBV12-2; D gene: .; CDR3 DNA: TGTGCAAGTCGACACTATAATTCACCCCTCCACTTT; CDR3 protein: CASRHYNSPLHF
J gene: TRBJ2-1; clone size: large; CDR3 length: 16; V gene: TRBV15; D gene: TRBD2; CDR3 DNA: TGTGCCACCAGCAGAGATACGGGGGGCTCCTACAATGAGCAGTTCTTC; CDR3 protein: CATSRDTGGSYNEQFF
J gene: TRBJ2-5; clone size: .; CDR3 length: 15; V gene: TRBV5-4; D gene: TRBD2; CDR3 DNA: TGTGCCAGCAGCTGGCCCGGGACTAAACAAGAGACCCAGTACTTC; CDR3 protein: CASSWPGTKQETQYF
J gene: TRBJ1-1; clone size: .; CDR3 length: 15; V gene: TRBV5-1; D gene: .; CDR3 DNA: TGCGCCAGCAGCTGGGCCCCGAATGGGAACACTGAAGCTTTCTTT; CDR3 protein: CASSWAPNGNTEAFF
J gene: TRBJ2-5; clone size: .; CDR3 length: 16; V gene: TRBV9; D gene: .; CDR3 DNA: TGTGCCAGCAGCGTAGAAGGTTTCGGAGGTCCAGAGACCCAGTACTTC; CDR3 protein: CASSVEGFGGPETQYF
J gene: TRBJ2-1; clone size: .; CDR3 length: 15; V gene: TRBV27; D gene: TRBD2; CDR3 DNA: TGTGCCAGCAGTTTTAGCGGGAATACCTACAATGAGCAGTTCTTC; CDR3 protein: CASSFSGNTYNEQFF
J gene: TRBJ2-2; clone size: .; CDR3 length: 14; V gene: TRBV19; D gene: TRBD1; CDR3 DNA: TGTGCCAGTCGTCCCGGGACAGGGGCCGGGGAGCTGTTTTTT; CDR3 protein: CASRPGTGAGELFF
J gene: TRBJ2-7; clone size: .; CDR3 length: 15; V gene: TRBV6-1; D gene: .; CDR3 DNA: TGTGCCAGCAGTGAACCCAGGGCCCCTTCCTACGAGCAGTACTTC; CDR3 protein: CASSEPRAPSYEQYF
J gene: TRBJ2-7; clone size: .; CDR3 length: 15; V gene: TRBV23-1; D gene: TRBD1; CDR3 DNA: TGCGCCAGCAGTCAGGGGACAGGGAATAATGATAAGCAGTACTTC; CDR3 protein: CASSQGTGNNDKQYF
J gene: TRBJ2-5; clone size: .; CDR3 length: 12; V gene: TRBV2; D gene: .; CDR3 DNA: TGTGCCAGCAGTGTAACAGGGGAGACCCAGTACTTC; CDR3 protein: CASSVTGETQYF
J gene: TRBJ2-3; clone size: .; CDR3 length: 17; V gene: TRBV30; D gene: TRBD2; CDR3 DNA: TGTGCCTGGAGTCCCCAAGAGGAAGCGGGAGGCACAGATACGCAGTATTTT; CDR3 protein: CAWSPQEEAGGTDTQYF
J gene: TRBJ1-4; clone size: .; CDR3 length: 13; V gene: TRBV30; D gene: .; CDR3 DNA: TGTGCCTGGATCTCGGGTGGGAGTGAAAAACTGTTTTTT; CDR3 protein: CAWISGGSEKLFF
J gene: TRBJ1-1; clone size: .; CDR3 length: 15; V gene: TRBV5-4; D gene: TRBD1; CDR3 DNA: TGTGCCAGCAGCTTGGACGACAGGGTTGCCACTGAAGCTTTCTTT; CDR3 protein: CASSLDDRVATEAFF
J gene: TRBJ2-3; clone size: .; CDR3 length: 13; V gene: TRBV29-1; D gene: .; CDR3 DNA: TGCAGCGTTGAAGAATCGGTGGCAGATACGCAGTATTTT; CDR3 protein: CSVEESVADTQYF
J gene: TRBJ2-2; clone size: .; CDR3 length: 15; V gene: TRBV14; D gene: .; CDR3 DNA: TGTGCCAGCAGCCGGCCAAACCCCCCGGGCGGGGAGCTGTTTTTT; CDR3 protein: CASSRPNPPGGELFF
J gene: TRBJ1-4; clone size: .; CDR3 length: 16; V gene: TRBV4-1; D gene: .; CDR3 DNA: TGCGCCAGCAGCCAAGGGACAGTGGCAACTAATGAAAAACTGTTTTTT; CDR3 protein: CASSQGTVATNEKLFF
J gene: TRBJ2-1; clone size: .; CDR3 length: 16; V gene: TRBV5-6; D gene: .; CDR3 DNA: TGTGCCAGCAGCTTGGGGGTGCTCGGGTCCTACAATGAGCAGTTCTTC; CDR3 protein: CASSLGVLGSYNEQFF
J gene: TRBJ2-5; clone size: .; CDR3 length: 14; V gene: TRBV7-3; D gene: .; CDR3 DNA: TGTGCCAGCAGCCCCGGCGGTAGCGGAGAGACCCAGTACTTC; CDR3 protein: CASSPGGSGETQYF
J gene: TRBJ1-6; clone size: .; CDR3 length: 15; V gene: TRBV6-5; D gene: .; CDR3 DNA: TGTGCCAGCAGACCCGGGGGATCCTATAATTCACCCCTCCACTTT; CDR3 protein: CASRPGGSYNSPLHF
J gene: TRBJ1-2; clone size: once; CDR3 length: 16; V gene: TRBV7-8; D gene: .; CDR3 DNA: TGTGCCAGCAGCTTAGGTGGCGGACACCTACGGAATGGCTACACCTTC; CDR3 protein: CASSLGGGHLRNGYTF
J gene: TRBJ2-3; clone size: .; CDR3 length: 13; V gene: TRBV6-4; D gene: .; CDR3 DNA: TGTGCCAGCAGTGAGGGGGCCACAGATACGCAGTATTTT; CDR3 protein: CASSEGATDTQYF
J gene: TRBJ2-2; clone size: .; CDR3 length: 10; V gene: TRBV7-6; D gene: .; CDR3 DNA: TGTGCCAGCCTGTGGGGGGAGCTGTTTTTT; CDR3 protein: CASLWGELFF
J gene: TRBJ2-2; clone size: .; CDR3 length: 13; V gene: TRBV28; D gene: .; CDR3 DNA: TGTGCCAGCAGTTTTAGTTACACCGGGGAGCTGTTTTTT; CDR3 protein: CASSFSYTGELFF
J gene: TRBJ2-3; clone size: .; CDR3 length: 16; V gene: TRBV9; D gene: .; CDR3 DNA: TGTGCCAGCAGCGCGCGACAGGAGGATCGAGGAGATACGCAGTATTTT; CDR3 protein: CASSARQEDRGDTQYF
J gene: TRBJ2-2; clone size: .; CDR3 length: 13; V gene: TRBV28; D gene: .; CDR3 DNA: TGTGCCAGCGGTGAAGGGGACCCTGGGGAGCTGTTTTTT; CDR3 protein: CASGEGDPGELFF
J gene: TRBJ2-7; clone size: .; CDR3 length: 12; V gene: TRBV5-6; D gene: .; CDR3 DNA: TGTGCCAGCAGCTTGGTTGGAGACGAGCAGTACTTC; CDR3 protein: CASSLVGDEQYF
J gene: TRBJ1-2; clone size: .; CDR3 length: 14; V gene: TRBV30; D gene: .; CDR3 DNA: TGTGCCTGGGGCCGGGGCTTCGCTAACTATGGCTACACCTTC; CDR3 protein: CAWGRGFANYGYTF
J gene: TRBJ1-2; clone size: .; CDR3 length: 14; V gene: TRBV28; D gene: .; CDR3 DNA: TGTGCCAGCAGTCCCCGAAAGGGCTCGTATGGCTACACCTTC; CDR3 protein: CASSPRKGSYGYTF
J gene: TRBJ2-7; clone size: .; CDR3 length: 12; V gene: TRBV11-1; D gene: .; CDR3 DNA: TGTGCCAGCAGCCTTTACATCGGCGAGCAGTACTTC; CDR3 protein: CASSLYIGEQYF
J gene: TRBJ1-2; clone size: .; CDR3 length: 15; V gene: TRBV27; D gene: .; CDR3 DNA: TGTGCCAGCAGTTTTTCGGACACGAGGGACTATGGCTACACCTTC; CDR3 protein: CASSFSDTRDYGYTF
J gene: TRBJ1-5; clone size: .; CDR3 length: 16; V gene: TRBV5-5; D gene: .; CDR3 DNA: TGTGCCAGCAGCACGGGACCTTCAGGGAGCAATCAGCCCCAGCATTTT; CDR3 protein: CASSTGPSGSNQPQHF
J gene: TRBJ1-5; clone size: .; CDR3 length: 14; V gene: TRBV7-9; D gene: .; CDR3 DNA: TGTGCCAGCAGGTTGGAGGGCCCAAATCAGCCCCAGCATTTT; CDR3 protein: CASRLEGPNQPQHF
J gene: TRBJ1-2; clone size: .; CDR3 length: 8; V gene: TRBV29-1; D gene: .; CDR3 DNA: TGCAGCGTTGAGCGGGCCCTCTTC; CDR3 protein: CSVERALF
J gene: TRBJ1-5; clone size: .; CDR3 length: 15; V gene: TRBV6-1; D gene: .; CDR3 DNA: TGTGCCAGCAGTGAAGGGGAGGAGGGCAATCAGCCCCAGCATTTT; CDR3 protein: CASSEGEEGNQPQHF
J gene: TRBJ2-7; clone size: once; CDR3 length: 13; V gene: TRBV7-3; D gene: .; CDR3 DNA: TGTGCCAGCAGCTTAGCGTCCCTCGACGAGCAGTACTTC; CDR3 protein: CASSLASLDEQYF
J gene: TRBJ2-2; clone size: .; CDR3 length: 16; V gene: TRBV6-5; D gene: TRBD1; CDR3 DNA: TGTGCCAGCAGTTCACAGACAGGGATCATCCCCGGGGAGCTGTTTTTT; CDR3 protein: CASSSQTGIIPGELFF
J gene: TRBJ1-4; clone size: .; CDR3 length: 16; V gene: TRBV15; D gene: TRBD1; CDR3 DNA: TGTGCCACCAGCAGAGAGGCTGGACAGGGGGCTGAAAAACTGTTTTTT; CDR3 protein: CATSREAGQGAEKLFF
J gene: TRBJ2-1; clone size: .; CDR3 length: 13; V gene: TRBV6-4; D gene: .; CDR3 DNA: TGTGCCAGCAGTTCTGGGGACCCCAATGAGCAGTTCTTC; CDR3 protein: CASSSGDPNEQFF
J gene: TRBJ2-3; clone size: .; CDR3 length: 12; V gene: TRBV30; D gene: .; CDR3 DNA: TGTGCCTGGCGCCCCGAGGCCTATACGCAGTATTTT; CDR3 protein: CAWRPEAYTQYF
J gene: TRBJ1-2; clone size: .; CDR3 length: 15; V gene: TRBV4-1; D gene: TRBD1; CDR3 DNA: TGCGCCAGCAGCCAAGACGGACAGGAAAACTATGGCTACACCTTC; CDR3 protein: CASSQDGQENYGYTF
J gene: TRBJ2-7; clone size: .; CDR3 length: 15; V gene: TRBV6-9; D gene: TRBD2; CDR3 DNA: TGTGCCAGCTCGGAAGCGGGGTATGCCACCTACGAGCAGTACTTC; CDR3 protein: CASSEAGYATYEQYF
J gene: TRBJ2-3; clone size: .; CDR3 length: 16; V gene: TRBV7-3; D gene: TRBD2; CDR3 DNA: TGTGCCAGCAGCTTAACGGGCGGGAGGGCCTCAGATACGCAGTATTTT; CDR3 protein: CASSLTGGRASDTQYF
J gene: TRBJ2-3; clone size: .; CDR3 length: 18; V gene: TRBV4-2; D gene: .; CDR3 DNA: TGTGCCAGCAGCCAAGATTTTTTCCTAGCGATTAGCACAGATACGCAGTATTTT; CDR3 protein: CASSQDFFLAISTDTQYF
J gene: TRBJ2-7; clone size: .; CDR3 length: 15; V gene: TRBV6-1; D gene: TRBD2; CDR3 DNA: TGTGCCAGCAGTGTGGGCGGGAGGGCCACTTACGAGCAGTACTTC; CDR3 protein: CASSVGGRATYEQYF
J gene: TRBJ2-2; clone size: once; CDR3 length: 16; V gene: TRBV7-3; D gene: .; CDR3 DNA: TGTGCCAGCAGCTCGCAGGGGCGGGGGAAGGCCGGGGAGCTGTTTTTT; CDR3 protein: CASSSQGRGKAGELFF
J gene: TRBJ2-7; clone size: .; CDR3 length: 15; V gene: TRBV18; D gene: .; CDR3 DNA: TGTGCCAGCTCACCACAGACTAGTCCCTCCTACGAGCAGTACTTC; CDR3 protein: CASSPQTSPSYEQYF
J gene: TRBJ2-7; clone size: few; CDR3 length: 13; V gene: TRBV27; D gene: .; CDR3 DNA: TGTGCCAGCAGTTTATCTCGGTTTAAAGAGCAGTACTTC; CDR3 protein: CASSLSRFKEQYF
J gene: TRBJ2-7; clone size: .; CDR3 length: 14; V gene: TRBV6-5; D gene: TRBD1; CDR3 DNA: TGTGCCAGCAGTCCCGGGACAGGTATCTACGAGCAGTACTTC; CDR3 protein: CASSPGTGIYEQYF
J gene: TRBJ2-7; clone size: .; CDR3 length: 14; V gene: TRBV2; D gene: .; CDR3 DNA: TGTGCCAGCATCGCCGGGACGGGCTCCTGCGAGCAGTACTTC; CDR3 protein: CASIAGTGSCEQYF
J gene: TRBJ1-2; clone size: .; CDR3 length: 12; V gene: TRBV29-1; D gene: .; CDR3 DNA: TGCAGCGTTGAGAGCTCTGGATATGGCTGCACCTTC; CDR3 protein: CSVESSGYGCTF